The rows below give T cell receptor beta chains drawn from one sample of a study of PD-L1 blockade in urothelial cancer. Clones were sequenced by immunoSEQ multiplex PCR, and TCRdb holds only the in-frame ones, with some missing. Of roughly 120,000 clones listed, 84% were seen once; the top ten hold 2.5% to 4%. The sample was PBMCs, taken around atezolizumab (anti-PD-L1) treatment. Every receptor here comes from a man aged 50-60 years with urothelial cancer. Both conserved end residues are part of each CDR3. Each record gives: CDR3 DNA, CDR3 protein, V gene, clone size, D gene, J gene. The D gene is left open where the match is weak. Some rows mark clone size as missing; the rest say once, few, many or name a class of expanded clone.

DNA: TGCGCCAGCAGCTTGGGAGGGACTGGAAACACCATATATTTT
CDR3: CASSLGGTGNTIYF
V: TRBV5-1
size: -
D: -
J: TRBJ1-3

DNA: TGTGCCTGGAGTGTGGGGTGGGGCAGGGTGGAAACCGGGGAGCTGTTTTTT
CDR3: CAWSVGWGRVETGELFF
V: TRBV30
size: -
D: -
J: TRBJ2-2

DNA: TGCGCCAGCAGCCCCACTAGCGGGAGCGTCTACGAGCAGTACTTC
CDR3: CASSPTSGSVYEQYF
V: TRBV5-1
size: -
D: TRBD2
J: TRBJ2-7

DNA: TGTGCCAGCTCAACCTACACAGATACGCAGTATTTT
CDR3: CASSTYTDTQYF
V: TRBV18
size: -
D: -
J: TRBJ2-3

DNA: TGTGCCAGCAGCGACCCCGGGACTAGCGGCTACAATGAGCAGTTCTTC
CDR3: CASSDPGTSGYNEQFF
V: TRBV7-9
size: once
D: TRBD2
J: TRBJ2-1

DNA: TGCAGTGCTATCGGGGGCTACGAGCAGTACTTC
CDR3: CSAIGGYEQYF
V: TRBV20-1
size: -
D: -
J: TRBJ2-7

DNA: TGTGCCAGCTCACCAGGAAGAAGGGGTTCGGCTGAAGCTTTCTTT
CDR3: CASSPGRRGSAEAFF
V: TRBV18
size: -
D: -
J: TRBJ1-1

DNA: TGTGCCAGCAGCATCAATACGGGACAGACTAGCGGGAGGGCGGGATACAATGAGCAGTTCTTC
CDR3: CASSINTGQTSGRAGYNEQFF
V: TRBV21-1
size: -
D: -
J: TRBJ2-1

DNA: TGCGCCAGCAGTCTCACTAGCGGACGGCAGTATTTT
CDR3: CASSLTSGRQYF
V: TRBV10-1
size: -
D: TRBD2
J: TRBJ2-3

DNA: TGCGCCAGCAGTATCGAGATTAATGAAAAACTGTTTTTT
CDR3: CASSIEINEKLFF
V: TRBV5-1
size: -
D: -
J: TRBJ1-4

DNA: TGTGCCAGCAGCCAAGAGAGAGGGCCCGCCAAAAACATTCAGTACTTC
CDR3: CASSQERGPAKNIQYF
V: TRBV4-2
size: few
D: -
J: TRBJ2-4

DNA: TGTGCCAGCAGTGTCGAGACTGTGGGTGAGCAGTTCTTC
CDR3: CASSVETVGEQFF
V: TRBV2
size: -
D: -
J: TRBJ2-1

DNA: TGTGCCACCGCCAGGTCGGCAGGCCATCAGCCCCAGCATTTT
CDR3: CATARSAGHQPQHF
V: TRBV6-7
size: -
D: -
J: TRBJ1-5

DNA: TGTGCCAGTAGTAGACAGGGAAACACTGAAGCTTTCTTT
CDR3: CASSRQGNTEAFF
V: TRBV19
size: once
D: TRBD1
J: TRBJ1-1

DNA: TGTGCCAGCAGTGCACCCCTAGCGCCTAGCACAGATACGCAGTATTTT
CDR3: CASSAPLAPSTDTQYF
V: TRBV6-1
size: -
D: -
J: TRBJ2-3

DNA: TGTGCCAGCAGCCCGGGGACAATTAACTACAATGAGCAGTTCTTC
CDR3: CASSPGTINYNEQFF
V: TRBV5-6
size: -
D: -
J: TRBJ2-1

DNA: TGTGCCAGCTCACCTCTAGCGGGAGGCCCATCGTACAATGAGCAGTTCTTC
CDR3: CASSPLAGGPSYNEQFF
V: TRBV18
size: -
D: TRBD2
J: TRBJ2-1

DNA: TGTGCCTGGACAGAAAGCGGGAGGGGGTACACCGGGGAGCTGTTTTTT
CDR3: CAWTESGRGYTGELFF
V: TRBV30
size: -
D: TRBD2
J: TRBJ2-2

DNA: TGTGCCAGCAGTTTAATTGGGACAGGGGACTACGAGCAGTACTTC
CDR3: CASSLIGTGDYEQYF
V: TRBV28
size: -
D: TRBD1
J: TRBJ2-7

DNA: TGTGCCAGCAGTACCGGGACAGCAGAAAAACTGTTTTTT
CDR3: CASSTGTAEKLFF
V: TRBV6-6
size: -
D: TRBD1
J: TRBJ1-4

DNA: TGCGCCAGCAGCCAAGTCGGGGAAACCTACGAGCAGTACTTC
CDR3: CASSQVGETYEQYF
V: TRBV4-1
size: -
D: -
J: TRBJ2-7

DNA: TGTGCCAGCAGTAGCCCCGGGACAGAGAACACTGAAGCTTTCTTT
CDR3: CASSSPGTENTEAFF
V: TRBV28
size: -
D: TRBD1
J: TRBJ1-1

DNA: TGCGCCAGCAGCCCTTCGGTCCAGGGTAGCACAGATACGCAGTATTTT
CDR3: CASSPSVQGSTDTQYF
V: TRBV4-1
size: -
D: -
J: TRBJ2-3

DNA: TGTGCCAGCAGCCGCCGGGAGACGAACACCGGGGAGCTGTTTTTT
CDR3: CASSRRETNTGELFF
V: TRBV11-1
size: -
D: -
J: TRBJ2-2

DNA: TGCAGCGTTGGAGGGGGCCGAAACTATGGCTACACCTTC
CDR3: CSVGGGRNYGYTF
V: TRBV29-1
size: -
D: TRBD1
J: TRBJ1-2

DNA: TGTGCCAGTAGGCCGTGGACAGGGTCGCGCAATCAGCCCCAGCATTTT
CDR3: CASRPWTGSRNQPQHF
V: TRBV19
size: -
D: TRBD1
J: TRBJ1-5

DNA: TGTGCCAGCAGCTTTCGGCCAGGGAGCAATCAGCCCCAGCATTTT
CDR3: CASSFRPGSNQPQHF
V: TRBV5-8
size: -
D: -
J: TRBJ1-5

DNA: TGTGCTAGCAGCGGTAGTGGAGCCGGAGGGACCCAGTACTTC
CDR3: CASSGSGAGGTQYF
V: TRBV7-7
size: few
D: -
J: TRBJ2-5

DNA: TGTGCCAGCAGCTTAATGGGGGGAGCTAGCGGGACCTACAATGAGCAGTTCTTC
CDR3: CASSLMGGASGTYNEQFF
V: TRBV13
size: -
D: TRBD2
J: TRBJ2-1

DNA: TGTGCCAGTAGGGGACTTGGTATGAACACTGAAGCTTTCTTT
CDR3: CASRGLGMNTEAFF
V: TRBV27
size: -
D: -
J: TRBJ1-1

DNA: TGTGCCAGTAGTATTCAGGGACAGGGGGCCGGTGAAGCTTTCTTT
CDR3: CASSIQGQGAGEAFF
V: TRBV19
size: -
D: TRBD1
J: TRBJ1-1

DNA: TGTGCCAGTAGTGTATTGTTTAGCTCCTACGAGCAGTACTTC
CDR3: CASSVLFSSYEQYF
V: TRBV19
size: once
D: -
J: TRBJ2-7

DNA: TGCGCCAGCAGCTCATACTTGGGAGAGCAAGAGACCCAGTACTTC
CDR3: CASSSYLGEQETQYF
V: TRBV5-1
size: -
D: -
J: TRBJ2-5

DNA: TGCAGCGTTGTACTACGGCCGAACACTGAAGCTTTCTTT
CDR3: CSVVLRPNTEAFF
V: TRBV29-1
size: -
D: -
J: TRBJ1-1

DNA: TGTGCCAGCAGGGCTAGCGGGTCCTTTTTCAATGAGCAGTTCTTC
CDR3: CASRASGSFFNEQFF
V: TRBV2
size: once
D: TRBD2
J: TRBJ2-1

DNA: TGTGCCTGGAGTGTCCCCCGGGGGGACACTGAAGCTTTCTTT
CDR3: CAWSVPRGDTEAFF
V: TRBV30
size: -
D: -
J: TRBJ1-1

DNA: TGTGCCAGCAGCGGACAGAACTATGGCTACACCTTC
CDR3: CASSGQNYGYTF
V: TRBV28
size: -
D: -
J: TRBJ1-2

DNA: TGCGCCAGCAGCACCGAAACAAAACTAGCGGGAGGAGGAGATACGCAGTATTTT
CDR3: CASSTETKLAGGGDTQYF
V: TRBV5-1
size: -
D: TRBD2
J: TRBJ2-3

DNA: TGTGCCAGCACCTACAGGGGTAGTTCACCCCTCCACTTT
CDR3: CASTYRGSSPLHF
V: TRBV2
size: -
D: TRBD1
J: TRBJ1-6

DNA: TGTGCCAGCAGTTTTGAGCTGGGAGGACAGCCCCAGCATTTT
CDR3: CASSFELGGQPQHF
V: TRBV28
size: -
D: -
J: TRBJ1-5

DNA: TGTGCCAGCAGCTCAGGAGCGGGCAATGAGCAGTTCTTC
CDR3: CASSSGAGNEQFF
V: TRBV7-9
size: few
D: -
J: TRBJ2-1

DNA: TGTGCAAGTCGCCCGGTAGGGTACTGGAGGGCTAGCACAGATACGCAGTATTTT
CDR3: CASRPVGYWRASTDTQYF
V: TRBV12-2
size: -
D: -
J: TRBJ2-3

DNA: TGTGCCAGCAGCGTAGCTCCCACTAGCGGGATCTTCGGCGGGGAGCTGTTTTTT
CDR3: CASSVAPTSGIFGGELFF
V: TRBV9
size: -
D: TRBD2
J: TRBJ2-2

DNA: TGTGCCAGCAGCTCACCCGACAGGGCGGACGGGGAGCTGTTTTTT
CDR3: CASSSPDRADGELFF
V: TRBV6-1
size: -
D: TRBD1
J: TRBJ2-2

DNA: TGCGCCAGCAGCCCGAGGCCCGGACAATTTATGAACACTGAAGCTTTCTTT
CDR3: CASSPRPGQFMNTEAFF
V: TRBV4-1
size: once
D: -
J: TRBJ1-1

DNA: TGCGCCAGCAGCCTAGATTCGACTAGCGGGAGGGTGCCGTTCTTC
CDR3: CASSLDSTSGRVPFF
V: TRBV5-1
size: -
D: TRBD2
J: TRBJ2-1

DNA: TGTGCCAGCCGATTTAGGGGGGGGAACGAGCAGTACTTC
CDR3: CASRFRGGNEQYF
V: TRBV27
size: -
D: -
J: TRBJ2-7